The next 5 T cell receptor beta chains were all read from a single sample in a study of OX40 agonist ivuxolimab in advanced cancers. Assay: immunoSEQ multiplex PCR; the TCRdb copy retains only in-frame clones and omits some. Here the sample spans about 100,000 clones, roughly 95% being singletons. Sequenced material: CD4+ or CD8+ T cells sorted from blood, taken in a trial of the OX40 agonist ivuxolimab. Every receptor here comes from an adult with an advanced solid tumor such as melanoma, head and neck, liver or kidney cancer.

In its sample, this clone was seen once. This chain joins TRBV11-2 and TRBJ1-5; D uncertain. The CDR3 covers 13 residues. Trimming took off 5 bases at V and 3 bases at J, with 8 bases between the two ends. Germline V gene sequence: CDR1 SGHAT, CDR2 FQNNGV. The CDR3 sequence is CASSRLANQPQHF. The CDR3 DNA reads TGTGCCAGCAGCCGCCTGGCCAATCAGCCCCAGCATTTT.

This clone was detected once. This chain links TRBV6-5 with TRBJ1-5; D unclear. V lost 5 bases and J lost 9, with 11 bases in between. The germline gives CDR1 MNHEY, CDR2 SVGAGI. The CDR3 is 12 amino acids. CDR3 in DNA: TGTGCCAGCAGTGGGGTGGTTCCGCCCCAGCATTTT. Residues: CASSGVVPPQHF.

V is TRBV7-9 and J is TRBJ2-3; D not resolved. CDR1 is SEHNR and CDR2 is FQNEAQ in the germline V gene (reference sequence). This CDR3 region has 15 residues. Trimming cost V 6 bases and J 5 bases, with 18 bases left between them. The CDR3 sequence is CASSSDGAGRDTQYF. In DNA form, the CDR3 reads TGTGCCAGCAGTTCTGACGGAGCTGGAAGAGATACGCAGTATTTT.

This sequence joins TRBV9 and TRBJ1-4; D remains ambiguous. The ends were cut back, 1 base at V and 7 bases at J, with 20 bases in the middle. Per the germline V gene, CDR1 is SGDLS and CDR2 is YYNGEE. The CDR3 length is 17 residues. The CDR3 bases are TGTGCCAGCAGCGTAAGTCCAGATGGGTGGGATAGTGAAAAACTGTTTTTT. Translation: CASSVSPDGWDSEKLFF.

DNA for the CDR3: TGTGCCAGCAGCTCTGCCCGGGACAGAAGTTCACCCCTCCACTTT. It codes for CASSSARDRSSPLHF. V and J are TRBV28 and TRBJ1-6, with 7 bases matching TRBD1. Germline lookup yields CDR1 MDHEN and CDR2 SYDVKM. The CDR3 spans 15 residues. The junction had 11 bases not matched to a gene; V was cut back by 6 bases and J by 9 bases.